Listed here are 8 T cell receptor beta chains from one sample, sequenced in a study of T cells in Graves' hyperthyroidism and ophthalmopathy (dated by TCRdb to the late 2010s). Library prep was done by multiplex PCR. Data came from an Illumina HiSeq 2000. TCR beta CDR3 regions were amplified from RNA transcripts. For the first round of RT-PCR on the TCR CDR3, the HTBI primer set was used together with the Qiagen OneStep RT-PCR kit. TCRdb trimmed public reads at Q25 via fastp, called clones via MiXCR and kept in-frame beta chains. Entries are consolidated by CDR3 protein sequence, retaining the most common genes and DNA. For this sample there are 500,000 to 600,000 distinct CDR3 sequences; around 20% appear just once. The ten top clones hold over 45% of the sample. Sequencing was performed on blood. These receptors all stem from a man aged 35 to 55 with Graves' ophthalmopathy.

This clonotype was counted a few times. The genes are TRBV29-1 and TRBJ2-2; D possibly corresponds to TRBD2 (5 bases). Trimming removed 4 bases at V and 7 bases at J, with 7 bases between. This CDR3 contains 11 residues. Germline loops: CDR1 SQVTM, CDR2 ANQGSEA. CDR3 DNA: TGCAGCGTTGGCCGGGGCGGGGAGCTGTTTTTT. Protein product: CSVGRGGELFF.

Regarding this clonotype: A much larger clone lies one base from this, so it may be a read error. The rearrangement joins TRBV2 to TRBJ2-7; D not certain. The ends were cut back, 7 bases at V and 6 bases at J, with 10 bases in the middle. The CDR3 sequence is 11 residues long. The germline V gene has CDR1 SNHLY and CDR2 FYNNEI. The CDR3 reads CASTIYCEQYF. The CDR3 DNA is TGTGCCAGCACCATCTACTGCGAGCAGTACTTC.

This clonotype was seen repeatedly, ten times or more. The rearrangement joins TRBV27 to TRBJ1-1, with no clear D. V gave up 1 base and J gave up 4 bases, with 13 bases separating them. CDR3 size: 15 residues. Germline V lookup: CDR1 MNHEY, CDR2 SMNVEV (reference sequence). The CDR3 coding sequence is TGTGCCAGCAGTTTATATGACGGGGTTGCCACTGAAGCTTTCTTT. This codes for CASSLYDGVATEAFF.

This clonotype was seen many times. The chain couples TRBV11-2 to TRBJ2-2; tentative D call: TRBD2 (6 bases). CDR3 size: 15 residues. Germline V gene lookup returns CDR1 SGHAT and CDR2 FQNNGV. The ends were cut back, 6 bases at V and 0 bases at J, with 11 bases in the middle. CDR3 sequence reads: CASSRDSPNTGELFF. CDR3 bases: TGTGCCAGCAGTCGGGACTCCCCGAACACCGGGGAGCTGTTTTTT.

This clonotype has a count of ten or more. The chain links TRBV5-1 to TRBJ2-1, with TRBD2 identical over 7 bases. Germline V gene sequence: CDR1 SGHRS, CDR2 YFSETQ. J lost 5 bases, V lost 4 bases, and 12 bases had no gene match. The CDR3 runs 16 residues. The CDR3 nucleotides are TGCGCCAGCAGCACCAGCAGGGCGGGAGTGAACAATGAGCAGTTCTTC. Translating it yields CASSTSRAGVNNEQFF.

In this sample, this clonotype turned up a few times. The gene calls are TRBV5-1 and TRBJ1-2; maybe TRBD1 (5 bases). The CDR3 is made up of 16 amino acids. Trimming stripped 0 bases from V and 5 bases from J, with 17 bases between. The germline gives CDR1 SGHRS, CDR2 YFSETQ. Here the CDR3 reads CASSLADRTKLYGYTF. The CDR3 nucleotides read TGCGCCAGCAGCTTGGCTGATAGGACAAAACTATATGGCTACACCTTC.

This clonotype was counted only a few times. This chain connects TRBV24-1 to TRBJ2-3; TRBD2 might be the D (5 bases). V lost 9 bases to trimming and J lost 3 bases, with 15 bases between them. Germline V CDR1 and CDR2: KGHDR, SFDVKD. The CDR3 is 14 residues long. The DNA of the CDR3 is TGTGCCACCCTGAGGGCCGGGCGAACAGATACGCAGTATTTT. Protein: CATLRAGRTDTQYF.

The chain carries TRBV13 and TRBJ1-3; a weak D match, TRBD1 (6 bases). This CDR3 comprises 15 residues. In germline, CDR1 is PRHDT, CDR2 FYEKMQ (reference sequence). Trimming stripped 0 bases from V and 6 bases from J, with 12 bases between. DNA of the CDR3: TGTGCCAGCAGCTTAGGCGGGGGGGCCGAAAACACCATATATTTT. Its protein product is CASSLGGGAENTIYF.